The 11 T cell receptor beta chains below all came from one sample that was sequenced in a study of siplizumab effects on memory and regulatory T cells. Using immunoSEQ multiplex PCR, the repertoire was profiled, and TCRdb retains in-frame clones only, with some absent. Altogether just over 50,000 clones are present, 95% to 98% being singletons, with the ten largest covering 0.55% to 0.65%. The sequenced sample consisted of naive CD4+ T cells sorted from blood. Receptor source: a human donor in good health.

This rearrangement joins TRBV18 to TRBJ1-5, with D tentatively TRBD1 (5 bases). V was trimmed by 6 bases and J by 4 bases, leaving 10 bases between them. Germline CDR1 reads KGHSH; CDR2 reads LQKENI. There are 13 residues in the CDR3. DNA for the CDR3: TGTGCCAGCTCCGGGACGGGAAATCAGCCCCAGCATTTT. Translated: CASSGTGNQPQHF.

V is TRBV4-1 and J is TRBJ2-7, with 8 bases aligning to TRBD2. The CDR3 extends over 16 amino acids. After removal of 0 bases from V and 5 bases from J, the junction contained 9 bases not matched to a gene. Germline lookup yields CDR1 MGHRA and CDR2 YSYEKL. CDR3 DNA: TGCGCCAGCAGCCAAGATCAGAGCGGGAGTGGGGACGAGCAGTACTTC. It translates to CASSQDQSGSGDEQYF.

The chain employs TRBV28 and TRBJ2-2; D tentatively reads TRBD1 or TRBD2 (6 bases each). Germline V CDR1 and CDR2: MDHEN, SYDVKM. Trimming shortened V by 6 bases and J by 8 bases, and 10 bases separated the two germline ends. This CDR3 comprises 12 residues. CDR3 protein: CASRRDIGELFF. In DNA, the CDR3 is TGTGCCAGCAGGCGGGACATTGGGGAGCTGTTTTTT.

This rearrangement joins TRBV15 to TRBJ2-3, with TRBD1 identical over 9 bases. V dropped 2 bases and J dropped 4; count of bases not matched to a gene: 1. The length of the CDR3 is 14 residues. Germline CDR1 and CDR2: LNHNV and YYDKDF (reference sequence). The CDR3 loop reads CATSRRQGADTQYF. For the CDR3, the DNA is TGTGCCACCAGCAGAAGACAGGGGGCAGATACGCAGTATTTT. Full variable domain (rest looked up from reference TRBV15 and TRBJ2-3): DAMVIQNPRYQVTQFGKPVTLSCSQTLNHNVMYWYQQKSSQAPKLLFHYYDKDFNNEADTPDNFQSRRPNTSFCFLDIRSPGLGDTAMYLCATSRRQGADTQYFGPGTRLTVL.

The J gene is TRBJ2-2, the V gene TRBV30, with D tentatively TRBD2 (6 bases). V was pared by 3 bases and J by 0 bases, with 20 bases between. Germline-derived CDR1 and CDR2 are GTSNPN and SVGIG (reference sequence). The CDR3 sequence is 18 residues long. CDR3 DNA: TGTGCCTGGAGGCCCACACCGGGAGCGCGGTCGAACACCGGGGAGCTGTTTTTT. Translated, it gives CAWRPTPGARSNTGELFF. The variable domain in full, with the rest retrieved from reference TRBV30 and TRBJ2-2, is SQTIHQWPATLVQPVGSPLSLECTVEGTSNPNLYWYRQAAGRGLQLLFYSVGIGQISSEVPQNLSASRPQDRQFILSSKKLLLSDSGFYLCAWRPTPGARSNTGELFFGEGSRLTVL.

This chain joins TRBV5-4 and TRBJ2-7; 7 bases match TRBD1. Per germline, CDR1 SGHNT and CDR2 YYREEE (reference sequence). This CDR3 region has 17 residues. V was pared by 0 bases and J by 0 bases, with 9 bases of the junction left unmatched. In DNA form, the CDR3 reads TGTGCCAGCAGCTTGGCCCCGACAGGGACCCTCTCCTACGAGCAGTACTTC. It yields the protein CASSLAPTGTLSYEQYF.

The J gene is TRBJ2-7, the V gene TRBV15, with D possibly being TRBD1 (6 bases). Trimming stripped 1 base from V and 10 bases from J, with 29 bases between. The CDR3 has 18 residues. Germline V lookup: CDR1 LNHNV, CDR2 YYDKDF (reference sequence). DNA of the CDR3: TGTGCCACCAGCAGAGGGGACCTACCCGGGACACAAAAATTTCGACAGTACTTC. Translation gives CATSRGDLPGTQKFRQYF.

The gene calls are TRBV4-2 and TRBJ2-1, with D unclear. Germline CDR1 and CDR2: LGHNA and YNFKEQ. The CDR3 consists of 15 residues. Trimming stripped 4 bases from V and 0 bases from J, with 10 bases between. In DNA form, the CDR3 reads TGTGCCAGCAGCCGAGAGGTGGGCTCCTACAATGAGCAGTTCTTC. Translation gives CASSREVGSYNEQFF.

The chain links TRBV6-5 to TRBJ1-1; 7 nucleotides line up with TRBD1. The J segment lost 5 bases and the V segment lost 6 bases, leaving 9 bases of the junction unmatched. The CDR3 totals 14 residues. Germline CDR1 is MNHEY and CDR2 is SVGAGI. The CDR3 nucleotides are TGTGCCAGCAGAACTACAGGGGCTGTAACTGAAGCTTTCTTT. It yields the protein CASRTTGAVTEAFF.

V and J are TRBV4-1 and TRBJ2-7, with D perhaps being TRBD1 or TRBD2 (5 bases each). The length of the CDR3 is 16 residues. Germline V gene sequence: CDR1 MGHRA, CDR2 YSYEKL. Trimming cost V 4 bases and J 2 bases, with 18 bases left between them. The CDR3 sequence is CASSPRRDLAPYEQYF. The CDR3 DNA follows: TGCGCCAGCAGCCCCCGCCGGGACCTAGCTCCCTACGAGCAGTACTTC.

The chain employs TRBV5-1 and TRBJ2-7; the match to TRBD2 covers 10 bases. The V gene end was trimmed by 1 base and the J gene end by 13 bases; junction bases not matched to a gene: 11. CDR1 is SGHRS and CDR2 is YFSETQ in the germline V gene. The CDR3 has 14 residues. The CDR3 spells CASSLIAGGPSNYF. As DNA, the CDR3 is TGCGCCAGCAGCTTGATAGCGGGAGGTCCATCCAATTACTTC.